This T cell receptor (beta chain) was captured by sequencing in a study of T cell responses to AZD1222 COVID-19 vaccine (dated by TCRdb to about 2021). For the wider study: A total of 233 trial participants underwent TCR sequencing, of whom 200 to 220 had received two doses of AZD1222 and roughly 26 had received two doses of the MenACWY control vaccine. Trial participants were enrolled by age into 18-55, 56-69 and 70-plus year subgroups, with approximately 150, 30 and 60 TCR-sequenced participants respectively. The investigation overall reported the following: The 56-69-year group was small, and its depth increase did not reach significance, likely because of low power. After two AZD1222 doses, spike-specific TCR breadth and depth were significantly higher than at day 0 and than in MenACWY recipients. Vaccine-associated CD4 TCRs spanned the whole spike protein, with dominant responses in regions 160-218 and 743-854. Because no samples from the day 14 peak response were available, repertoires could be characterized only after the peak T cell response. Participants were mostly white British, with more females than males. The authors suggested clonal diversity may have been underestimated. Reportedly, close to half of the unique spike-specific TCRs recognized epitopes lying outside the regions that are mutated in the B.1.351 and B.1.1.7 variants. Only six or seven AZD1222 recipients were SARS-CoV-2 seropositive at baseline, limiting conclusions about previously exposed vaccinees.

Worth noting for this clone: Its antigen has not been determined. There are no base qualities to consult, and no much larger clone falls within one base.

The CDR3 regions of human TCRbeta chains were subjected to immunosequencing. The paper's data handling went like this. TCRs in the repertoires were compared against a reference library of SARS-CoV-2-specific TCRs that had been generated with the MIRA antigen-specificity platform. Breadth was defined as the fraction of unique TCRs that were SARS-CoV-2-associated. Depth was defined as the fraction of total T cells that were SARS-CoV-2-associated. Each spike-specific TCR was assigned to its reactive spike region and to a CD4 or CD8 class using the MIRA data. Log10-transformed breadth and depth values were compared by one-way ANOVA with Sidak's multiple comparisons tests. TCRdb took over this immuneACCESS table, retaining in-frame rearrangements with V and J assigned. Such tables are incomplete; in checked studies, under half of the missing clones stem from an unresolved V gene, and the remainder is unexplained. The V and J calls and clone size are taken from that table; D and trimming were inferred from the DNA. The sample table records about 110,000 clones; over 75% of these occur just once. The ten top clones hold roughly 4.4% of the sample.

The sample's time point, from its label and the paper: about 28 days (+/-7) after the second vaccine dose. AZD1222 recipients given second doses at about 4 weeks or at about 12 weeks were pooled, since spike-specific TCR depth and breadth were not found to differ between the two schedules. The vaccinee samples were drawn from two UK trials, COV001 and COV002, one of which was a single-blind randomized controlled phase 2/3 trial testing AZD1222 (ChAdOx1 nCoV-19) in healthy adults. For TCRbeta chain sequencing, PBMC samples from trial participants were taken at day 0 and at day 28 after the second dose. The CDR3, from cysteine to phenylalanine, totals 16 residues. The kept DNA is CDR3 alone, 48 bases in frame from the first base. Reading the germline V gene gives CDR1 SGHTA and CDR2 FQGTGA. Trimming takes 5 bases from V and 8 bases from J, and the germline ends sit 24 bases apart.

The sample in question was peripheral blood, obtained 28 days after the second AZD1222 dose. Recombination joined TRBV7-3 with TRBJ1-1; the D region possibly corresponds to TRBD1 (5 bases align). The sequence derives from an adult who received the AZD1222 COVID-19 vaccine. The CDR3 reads CASSLYELRVSSEAFF. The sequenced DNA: TGTGCCAGCAGCCTATATGAACTCAGGGTTTCCTCGGAAGCTTTCTTT.